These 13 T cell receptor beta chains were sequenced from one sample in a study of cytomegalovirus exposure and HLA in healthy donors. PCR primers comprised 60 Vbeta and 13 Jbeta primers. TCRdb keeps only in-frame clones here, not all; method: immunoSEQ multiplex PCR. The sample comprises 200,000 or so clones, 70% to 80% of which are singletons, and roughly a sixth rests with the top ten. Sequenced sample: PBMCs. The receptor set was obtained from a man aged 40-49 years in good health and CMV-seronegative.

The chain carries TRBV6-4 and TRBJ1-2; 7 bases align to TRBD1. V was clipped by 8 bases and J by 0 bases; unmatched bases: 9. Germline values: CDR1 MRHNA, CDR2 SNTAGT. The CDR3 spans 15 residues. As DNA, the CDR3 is TGTGCCAGCCGTCTAAGTGGACAGGCTAACTATGGCTACACCTTC. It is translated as CASRLSGQANYGYTF.

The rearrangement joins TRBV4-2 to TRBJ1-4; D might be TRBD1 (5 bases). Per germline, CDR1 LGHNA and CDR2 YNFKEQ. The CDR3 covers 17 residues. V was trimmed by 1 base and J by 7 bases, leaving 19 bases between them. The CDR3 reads CASSQVQIRDIGEKLFF. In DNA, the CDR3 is TGTGCCAGCAGCCAAGTGCAAATCAGGGATATCGGTGAAAAACTGTTTTTT.

This CDR3 is CSVAGTGVYNEQFF. CDR3 in DNA: TGCAGCGTTGCTGGGACAGGGGTCTACAATGAGCAGTTCTTC. The gene calls are TRBV29-1 and TRBJ2-1, with 10 bases matching TRBD1. The J segment lost 3 bases and the V segment lost 4 bases, leaving 3 bases of the junction unmatched. The CDR3 spans 14 residues. CDR1 is SQVTM and CDR2 is ANQGSEA in the germline V gene.

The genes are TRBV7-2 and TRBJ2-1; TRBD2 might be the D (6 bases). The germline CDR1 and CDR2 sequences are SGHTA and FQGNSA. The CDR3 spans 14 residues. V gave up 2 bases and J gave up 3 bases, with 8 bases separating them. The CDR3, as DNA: TGTGCCAGCAGCTTAATGGGGGGCTACAATGAGCAGTTCTTC. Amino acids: CASSLMGGYNEQFF.

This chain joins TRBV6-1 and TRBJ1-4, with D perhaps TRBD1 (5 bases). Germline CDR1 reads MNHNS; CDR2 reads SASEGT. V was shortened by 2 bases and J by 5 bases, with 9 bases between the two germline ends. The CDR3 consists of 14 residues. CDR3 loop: CASSELQGNEKLFF. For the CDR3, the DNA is TGTGCCAGCAGTGAATTGCAGGGAAATGAAAAACTGTTTTTT.

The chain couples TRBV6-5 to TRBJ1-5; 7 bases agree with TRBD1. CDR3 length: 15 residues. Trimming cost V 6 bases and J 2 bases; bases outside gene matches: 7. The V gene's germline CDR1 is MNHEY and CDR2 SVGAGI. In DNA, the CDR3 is TGTGCCAGCAGGGCAGGGGGTTATGGCAATCAGCCCCAGCATTTT. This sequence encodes CASRAGGYGNQPQHF.

The CDR3 loop reads CASTWLAGGRTYEQYF. The CDR3 DNA is TGTGCCAGCACCTGGCTAGCGGGGGGTCGGACCTACGAGCAGTACTTC. The J gene is TRBJ2-7, the V gene TRBV6-6; 11 bases match TRBD2. Germline V gene data show CDR1 as MNHNY and CDR2 as SVGAGI (reference sequence). This CDR3 has 16 residues. V gave up 7 bases and J gave up 2 bases; unmatched junction bases: 10.

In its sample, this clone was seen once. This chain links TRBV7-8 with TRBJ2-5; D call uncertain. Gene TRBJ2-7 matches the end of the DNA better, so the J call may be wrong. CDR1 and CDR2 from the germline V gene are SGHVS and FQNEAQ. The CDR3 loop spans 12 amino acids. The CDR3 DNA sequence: TGTGCCAGCAGCTTAGGAAACCACGAGCAGTACTTC. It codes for CASSLGNHEQYF.

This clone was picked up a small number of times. Written as DNA, the CDR3 is TGTGCTAACCGAGCAGGACTAGCGGGAAAGCCTTCTGAGACCCAGTACTTC. Protein sequence: CANRAGLAGKPSETQYF. V is TRBV5-3 and J is TRBJ2-5; 12 bases are a match to TRBD2. TRBV5-3 is marked as an open reading frame, function uncertain. The CDR3 has 17 residues.

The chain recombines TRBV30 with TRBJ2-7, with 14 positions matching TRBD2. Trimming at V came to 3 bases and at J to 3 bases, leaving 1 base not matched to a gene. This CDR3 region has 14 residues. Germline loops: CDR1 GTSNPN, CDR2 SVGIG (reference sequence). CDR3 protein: CAWSGTSGGYEQYF. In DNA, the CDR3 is TGTGCCTGGAGCGGGACTAGCGGGGGCTACGAGCAGTACTTC.

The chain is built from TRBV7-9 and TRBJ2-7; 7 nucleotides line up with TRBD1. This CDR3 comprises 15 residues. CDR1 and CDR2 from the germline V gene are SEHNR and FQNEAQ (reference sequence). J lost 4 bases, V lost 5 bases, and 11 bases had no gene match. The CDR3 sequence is CASSPPGQQEYEQYF. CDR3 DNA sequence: TGTGCCAGCAGCCCCCCGGGACAGCAGGAATACGAGCAGTACTTC.

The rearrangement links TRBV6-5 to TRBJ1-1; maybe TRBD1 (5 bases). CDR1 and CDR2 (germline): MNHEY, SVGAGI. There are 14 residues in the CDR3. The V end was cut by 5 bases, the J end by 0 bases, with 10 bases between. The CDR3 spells CASSMEGLNTEAFF. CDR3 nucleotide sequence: TGTGCCAGCAGTATGGAGGGGCTGAACACTGAAGCTTTCTTT.

The CDR3 sequence is CSVSSGGLPTEAFF. In DNA, the CDR3 is TGCAGCGTCTCTTCAGGAGGGCTACCCACTGAAGCTTTCTTT. The V gene is TRBV29-1, the J gene TRBJ1-1, with D uncertain. The length of the CDR3 is 14 residues. The ends were cut back, 6 bases at V and 4 bases at J, with 18 bases in the middle. The germline V gene has CDR1 SQVTM and CDR2 ANQGSEA.